Included here is one TCR beta chain sequence, with context. The data are from a study of blood T cell repertoires in COVID-19. The overall study: Specimens from acute and convalescent COVID-19 originated in the United States, Italy and Spain. T cells, B-cell-depleted T cells, or PBMCs provided the cDNA or gDNA that served as material.

Original analysis: Counts of nucleated cells, estimated from reference gene primer amplification, were obtained. Assay used: immunoSEQ multiplex PCR; TCRdb lists only in-frame clones, some missing. V, J and clone size reflect that table, while D and trimming were determined from the DNA. In the table there are around 250,000 clones, around four fifths of which are singletons. The TCR comes from a man older than 75 with acute or convalescent COVID-19. Material: peripheral blood.

DNA for the CDR3: TGTGCCTGGAGTGTACTACTAGTCGGCAATGAGCAGTTCTTC. Residues: CAWSVLLVGNEQFF. V usage is TRBV30 and J usage is TRBJ2-1; the D gene is possibly TRBD2 (5 bases). This CDR3 region has 14 residues. V lost 0 bases to trimming and J lost 6 bases, with 12 bases between them. The V gene's germline CDR1 is GTSNPN and CDR2 SVGIG (reference sequence).